This TCR beta chain comes out of a study of circulating CD8 cells and anti-PD-1 response in melanoma. Study at large: Every 2 weeks, patients got 3 mg/kg nivolumab intravenously. Study observations and caveats: Published repertoire comparisons used only baseline and M1 samples from a small cohort with few responders.

This CDR3 spans 14 amino acids. Germline CDR1 is DFQATT and CDR2 is SNEGSKA (reference sequence). Germline trimming cut 1 base from V and 6 bases from J; bases unmatched to any gene: 3. This clonotype is termed medium-sized. Its antigen remains unidentified. Sorting of live CD3+CD8+TCRalphabeta+ cells by PD-1 and/or TIGIT gave four subsets. The QIAseq Immune Repertoire TCR panel built the libraries from about 16 ng of total RNA. Via MiXCR, TCRdb re-called the reads, giving one row per CDR3 protein. In the table there are about 500 distinct CDR3 sequences, around 9.6% of which are singletons. This clonotype was sampled from a human donor with melanoma. This chain uses TRBV20-1 with TRBJ2-4, with 10 bases aligning to TRBD2. The material sequenced was CD8+ T cells from PBMCs, taken at baseline or after one month of anti-PD-1 therapy (not recorded which). CDR3 DNA sequence: TGCAGTGCTAGAGCGTTAGCGGGGGGAAACATTCAGTACTTC. The encoded protein is CSARALAGGNIQYF.